This T cell receptor beta chain was observed in a study of T cells after yellow fever vaccination. TCRdb recomputed calls from the 5' RACE reads with MiXCR, one row per CDR3 protein. The sample carries 150,000 to 200,000 distinct CDR3 sequences, roughly 11% recorded once. The CDR3 totals 11 residues. The V and J ends lost 1 base and 11 bases respectively, with 8 bases between them. Germline V lookup: CDR1 SGHAT, CDR2 FQNNGV. This chain uses TRBV11-2 with TRBJ1-1; no clear D gene. The receptor's source is a young man who received the YFV17D yellow fever vaccine. The source material was CD8+ T cells sorted from PBMCs, sampled 15 days after the yellow fever booster vaccination. The DNA for the CDR3 is TGTGCCAGCAGCTTAGGGATGCGGGCTTTCTTT. It is translated as CASSLGMRAFF.